This T cell receptor (beta chain) was sequenced in a study of T cell responses to AZD1222 COVID-19 vaccine. This CDR3 region has 16 residues. V was pared by 0 bases and J by 7 bases, with 19 bases between. CDR1 and CDR2 (germline): SGDLS, YYNGEE. TCRdb's copy holds only in-frame clones and misses some; the assay was immunoSEQ multiplex PCR. This table has about 110,000 clones, roughly 90% appearing once. Sequenced here: peripheral blood, sampled on day 0 of MenACWY control vaccination. The chain combines TRBV9 with TRBJ2-5; D is perhaps TRBD1 or TRBD2 (5 bases each). The sequence came from an adult in good health. In nucleotides, the CDR3 is TGTGCCAGCAGCGTAGTCGTTGGGGGAGCCGGCGGGACCCAGTACTTC. It codes for CASSVVVGGAGGTQYF.